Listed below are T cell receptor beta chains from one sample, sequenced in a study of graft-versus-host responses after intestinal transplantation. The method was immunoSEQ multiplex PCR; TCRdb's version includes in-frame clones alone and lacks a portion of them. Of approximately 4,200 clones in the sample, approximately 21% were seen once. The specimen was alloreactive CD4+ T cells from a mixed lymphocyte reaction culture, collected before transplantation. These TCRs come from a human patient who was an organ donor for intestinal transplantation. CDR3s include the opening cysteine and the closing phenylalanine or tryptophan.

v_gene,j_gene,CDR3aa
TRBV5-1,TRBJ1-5,CASSPGGSRDQPQHF
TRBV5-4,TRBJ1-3,CASSFTAGGNTIYF
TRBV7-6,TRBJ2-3,CASSLGGRGTDTQYF
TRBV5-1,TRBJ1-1,CASSSQDMNTEAFF
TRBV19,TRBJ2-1,CASSVVSGGAYNEQFF
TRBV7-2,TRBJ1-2,CASSLVAGGTNYGYTF
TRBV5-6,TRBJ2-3,CASSLLQNTDTQYF
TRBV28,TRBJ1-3,CASSLNPPRGISGNTIYF
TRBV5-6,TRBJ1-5,CASSLVAGQPQHF
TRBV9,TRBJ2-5,CASSLMSGPLETQYF
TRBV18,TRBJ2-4,CASSPLEGENIQYF
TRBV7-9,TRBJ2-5,CASSLGGLAEETQYF
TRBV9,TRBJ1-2,CASSTRQGTSYGYTF
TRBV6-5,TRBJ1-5,CASSYPGQSTNQPQHF
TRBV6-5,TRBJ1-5,CASSRQLDSNQPQHF
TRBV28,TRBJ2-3,CASSEAGGRTDTQYF
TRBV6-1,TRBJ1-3,CASSEAGPRVGSGNTIYF
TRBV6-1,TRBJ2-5,CASRNLAGVETQYF
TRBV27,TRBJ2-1,CASSYGTPPYNEQFF
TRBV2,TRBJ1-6,CASSGDRVDSPLHF
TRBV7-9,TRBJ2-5,CASRDRDIGPEYF
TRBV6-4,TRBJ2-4,CASSEVLAGGQQKNIQYF
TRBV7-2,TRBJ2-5,CASSLQVRETQYF
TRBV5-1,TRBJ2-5,CASSLGTKGQETQYF
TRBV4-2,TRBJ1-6,CASSQDSPVTGSYNSPLHF
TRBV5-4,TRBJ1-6,CASSLSQGYNSPLHF
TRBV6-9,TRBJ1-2,CASSEGQYYGYTF
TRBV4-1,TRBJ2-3,CASSQFLSGLFPDTQYF
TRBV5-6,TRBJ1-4,CASSGGVANEKLFF
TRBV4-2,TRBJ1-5,CASKPRTSGQPQHF
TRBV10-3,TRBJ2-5,CAIKRGRGVEETQYF
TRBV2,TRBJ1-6,CASIEDWNSPLHF
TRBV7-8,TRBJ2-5,CASSPTGLKTQYF
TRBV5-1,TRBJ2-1,CASSLALAGNEQFF
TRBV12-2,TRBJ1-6,CASRLALASGVYNSPLHF
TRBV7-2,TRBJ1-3,CASSLAPSLSGNTIYF
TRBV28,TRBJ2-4,CASSQQGLGKNIQYF
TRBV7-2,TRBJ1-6,CASSSYRNNNSPLHF
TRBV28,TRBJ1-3,CASRRWTEGSGNTIYF
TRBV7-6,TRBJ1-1,CASSFGRNTEAFF
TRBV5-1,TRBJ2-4,CASSLASGSVAKNIQYF
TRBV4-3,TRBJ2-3,CASSLGQESTDTQYF
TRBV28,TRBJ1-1,CASSDPRAPYHTEAFF
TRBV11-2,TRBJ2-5,CASSLDRAPVETQYF
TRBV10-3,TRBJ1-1,CAISDIVQGAGEAFF
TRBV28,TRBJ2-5,CASSLEAGYPQETQYF